The sequence of this T cell receptor (beta chain) was determined in a study of blood T cell repertoires in COVID-19. Study details: Samples came from the United States, Italy and Spain, spanning acute and convalescent COVID-19. PBMCs, B-cell-depleted T cells, or T cells provided the cDNA or gDNA that made up the material.

In the original analysis: Nucleated cell number was recorded as an estimate derived from reference gene primer amplification. The assay was immunoSEQ multiplex PCR, and TCRdb's table has in-frame clones only and misses some. The V and J calls and clone size come from that table; D and trimming were worked out from the DNA. Here the sample spans about 190,000 clones, about 81% being singletons. This clone was recorded only once. Patients in Seattle were enrolled during active infection, then followed longitudinally. CDR1 and CDR2 (germline): LNHDA, SQIVND (reference sequence). This CDR3 spans 16 amino acids. J lost 2 bases, V lost 5 bases, and 8 bases had no gene match.

The V and J genes are TRBV19 and TRBJ1-2; 10 bases map to TRBD1. The clonotype originates from a woman aged 55-70 years with COVID-19, enrolled during active disease. Sequences were obtained from peripheral blood. CDR3 coding DNA: TGTGCCAGTAGTGTACAAACGGGACAGGGGAACTATGGCTACACCTTC. Its protein product is CASSVQTGQGNYGYTF. The full variable domain, with the rest looked up from reference TRBV19 and TRBJ1-2, is DGGITQSPKYLFRKEGQNVTLSCEQNLNHDAMYWYRQDPGQGLRLIYYSQIVNDFQKGDIAEGYSVSREKKESFPLTVTSAQKNPTAFYLCASSVQTGQGNYGYTFGSGTRLTVV.